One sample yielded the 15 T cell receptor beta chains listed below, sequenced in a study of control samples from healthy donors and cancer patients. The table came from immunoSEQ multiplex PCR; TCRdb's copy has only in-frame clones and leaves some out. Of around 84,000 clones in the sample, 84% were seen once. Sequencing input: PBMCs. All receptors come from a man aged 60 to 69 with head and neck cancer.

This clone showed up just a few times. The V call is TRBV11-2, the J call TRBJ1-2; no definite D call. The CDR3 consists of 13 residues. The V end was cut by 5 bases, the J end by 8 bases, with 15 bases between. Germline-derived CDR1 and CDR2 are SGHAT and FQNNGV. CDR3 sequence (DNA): TGTGCCAGCAGCCCACAGCTCGTATCCGGCTACACCTTC. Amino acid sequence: CASSPQLVSGYTF.

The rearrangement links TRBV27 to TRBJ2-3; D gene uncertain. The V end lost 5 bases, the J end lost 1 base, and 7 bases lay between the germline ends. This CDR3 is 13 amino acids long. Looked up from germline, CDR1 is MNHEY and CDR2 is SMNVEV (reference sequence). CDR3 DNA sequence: TGTGCCAGCAGTCTCGTTGGCACAGATACGCAGTATTTT. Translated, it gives CASSLVGTDTQYF.

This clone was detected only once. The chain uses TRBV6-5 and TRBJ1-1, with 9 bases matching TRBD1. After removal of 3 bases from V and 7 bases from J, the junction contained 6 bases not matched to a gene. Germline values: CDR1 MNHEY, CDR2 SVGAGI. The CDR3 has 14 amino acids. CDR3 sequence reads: CASSYRDRANEAFF. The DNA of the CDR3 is TGTGCCAGCAGTTATAGGGACAGGGCAAATGAAGCTTTCTTT.

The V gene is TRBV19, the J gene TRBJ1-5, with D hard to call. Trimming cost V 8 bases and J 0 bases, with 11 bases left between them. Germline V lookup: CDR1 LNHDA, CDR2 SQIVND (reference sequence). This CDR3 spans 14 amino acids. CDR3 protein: CASQLAGSNQPQHF. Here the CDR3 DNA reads TGTGCCAGTCAGTTGGCGGGTAGCAATCAGCCCCAGCATTTT.

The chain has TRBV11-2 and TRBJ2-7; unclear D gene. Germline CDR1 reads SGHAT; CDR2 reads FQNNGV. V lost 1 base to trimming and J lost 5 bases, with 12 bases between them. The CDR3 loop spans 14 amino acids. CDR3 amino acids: CASSLASGFDEQYF. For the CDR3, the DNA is TGTGCCAGCAGCTTAGCTTCTGGGTTTGACGAGCAGTACTTC.

This CDR3 reads CASSLARGTISGANVLTF. Here the CDR3 DNA reads TGTGCCAGCAGCTTGGCCAGAGGAACGATCTCTGGGGCCAACGTCCTGACTTTC. J is TRBJ2-6 and V is TRBV5-8; no clear D. The CDR3 consists of 18 residues. CDR1 is SGHTS, CDR2 YDEGEE, per germline. With 0 bases removed from V and 0 bases from J, the gap between germline ends came to 13 bases. Supplemented by reference TRBV5-8 and TRBJ2-6, the full variable domain reads EAGVTQSPTHLIKTRGQQATLRCSPISGHTSVYWYQQALGLGLQFLLWYDEGEERNRGNFPPRFSGRQFPNYSSELNVNALELEDSALYLCASSLARGTISGANVLTFGAGSRLTVL.

CDR3 protein: CAISEGLGAGEKLFF. The CDR3 DNA reads as TGTGCCATCAGTGAGGGTTTGGGGGCAGGTGAAAAACTGTTTTTT. The gene calls are TRBV10-3 and TRBJ1-4; D is possibly TRBD1 (6 bases). V was pared by 2 bases and J by 7 bases, with 14 bases between. CDR1 ENHRY and CDR2 SYGVKD come from the germline V gene. This CDR3 spans 15 amino acids.

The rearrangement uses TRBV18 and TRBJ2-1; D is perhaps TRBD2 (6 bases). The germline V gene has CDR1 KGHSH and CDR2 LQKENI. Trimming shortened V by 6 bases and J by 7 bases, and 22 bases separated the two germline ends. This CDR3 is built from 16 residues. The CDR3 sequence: CASSRNRDSHINEQFF. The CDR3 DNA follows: TGTGCCAGCTCTCGCAACCGGGACTCCCACATTAATGAGCAGTTCTTC.

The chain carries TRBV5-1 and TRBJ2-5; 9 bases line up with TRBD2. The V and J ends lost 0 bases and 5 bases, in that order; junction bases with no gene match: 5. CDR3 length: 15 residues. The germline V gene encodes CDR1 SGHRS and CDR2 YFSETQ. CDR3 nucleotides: TGCGCCAGCAGCTTGGGGGGACTAGCCGGGGAGACCCAGTACTTC. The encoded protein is CASSLGGLAGETQYF.

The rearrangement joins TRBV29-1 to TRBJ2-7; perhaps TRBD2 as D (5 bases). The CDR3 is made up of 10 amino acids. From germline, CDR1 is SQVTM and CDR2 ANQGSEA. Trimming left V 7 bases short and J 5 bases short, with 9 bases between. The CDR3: CSAGNNEQYF. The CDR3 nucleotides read TGCAGCGCCGGGAACAACGAGCAGTACTTC.

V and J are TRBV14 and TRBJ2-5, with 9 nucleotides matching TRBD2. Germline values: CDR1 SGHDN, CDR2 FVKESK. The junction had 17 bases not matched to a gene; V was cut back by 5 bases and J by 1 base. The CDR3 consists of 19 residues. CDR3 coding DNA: TGTGCCAGCAGCGCTAAGGGGAGGCTAGCGGGATCCCTCCAAGAGACCCAGTACTTC. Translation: CASSAKGRLAGSLQETQYF. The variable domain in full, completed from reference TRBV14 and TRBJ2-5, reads EAGVTQFPSHSVIEKGQTVTLRCDPISGHDNLYWYRRVMGKEIKFLLHFVKESKQDESGMPNNRFLAERTGGTYSTLKVQPAELEDSGVYFCASSAKGRLAGSLQETQYFGPGTRLLVL.

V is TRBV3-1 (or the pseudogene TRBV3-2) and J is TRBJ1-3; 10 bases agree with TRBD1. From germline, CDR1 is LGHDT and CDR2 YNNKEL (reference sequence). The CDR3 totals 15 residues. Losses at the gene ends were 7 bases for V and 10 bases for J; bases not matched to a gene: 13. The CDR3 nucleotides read TGTGCCAGCACCCCTGACAGGGGGCCTCACCGTACCATATATTTT. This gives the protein CASTPDRGPHRTIYF.

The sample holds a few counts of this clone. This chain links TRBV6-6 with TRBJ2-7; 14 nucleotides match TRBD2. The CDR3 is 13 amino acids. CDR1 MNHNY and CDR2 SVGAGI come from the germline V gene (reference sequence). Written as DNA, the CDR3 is TGTGGAAGTGGGACTAGCGGGAGTTACGAGCAGTACTTC. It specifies CGSGTSGSYEQYF.

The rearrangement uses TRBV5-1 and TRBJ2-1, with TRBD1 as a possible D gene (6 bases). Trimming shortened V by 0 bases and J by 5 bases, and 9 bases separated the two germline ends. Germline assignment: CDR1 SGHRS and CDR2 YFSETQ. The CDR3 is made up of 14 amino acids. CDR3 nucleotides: TGCGCCAGCAGCTTGGCCTGGACAGACAATGAGCAGTTCTTC. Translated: CASSLAWTDNEQFF.

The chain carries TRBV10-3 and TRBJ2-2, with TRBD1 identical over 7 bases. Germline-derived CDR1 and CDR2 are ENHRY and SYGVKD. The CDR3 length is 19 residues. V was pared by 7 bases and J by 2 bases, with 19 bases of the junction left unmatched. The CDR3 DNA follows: TGTGCCATCAAACCAAGGGGGCAGGGTAACAGCCCTAACACCGGGGAGCTGTTTTTT. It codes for CAIKPRGQGNSPNTGELFF.